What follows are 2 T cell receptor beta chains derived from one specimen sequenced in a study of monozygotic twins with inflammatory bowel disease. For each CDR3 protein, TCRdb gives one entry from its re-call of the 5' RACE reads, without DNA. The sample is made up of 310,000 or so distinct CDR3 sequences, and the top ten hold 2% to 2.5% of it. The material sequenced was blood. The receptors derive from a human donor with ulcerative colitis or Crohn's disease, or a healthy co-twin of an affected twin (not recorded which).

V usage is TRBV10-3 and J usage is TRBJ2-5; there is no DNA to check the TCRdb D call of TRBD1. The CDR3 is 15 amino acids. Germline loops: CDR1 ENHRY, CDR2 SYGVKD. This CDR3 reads CAISGSGGRQETQYF.

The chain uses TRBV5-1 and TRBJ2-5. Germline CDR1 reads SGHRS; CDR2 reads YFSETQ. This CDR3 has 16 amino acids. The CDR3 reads CASSLGVLDRQETQYF.